Below, 23 T cell receptor beta chains from the same sample are listed, as sequenced in a study of cytomegalovirus exposure and HLA in healthy donors. It was with 60 Vbeta and 13 Jbeta primers that the PCR ran. Assay used: immunoSEQ multiplex PCR; TCRdb lists only in-frame clones, some missing. The sample consists of 150,000 to 200,000 clones, about 77% of them appearing once. Material for sequencing was PBMCs. All receptors derive from a woman in her forties in good health and CMV-seropositive.

This chain uses TRBV29-1 with TRBJ1-5; D perhaps matches TRBD1 (5 bases). The CDR3 runs 13 residues. Germline V gives CDR1 SQVTM, CDR2 ANQGSEA. V dropped 4 bases and J dropped 2 bases, with 9 bases sitting between them. DNA for the CDR3: TGCAGCGTTGGGCAGGGCCGCAATCAGCCCCAGCATTTT. It specifies CSVGQGRNQPQHF.

This chain joins TRBV5-1 and TRBJ1-2; the match to TRBD1 covers 8 bases. The CDR3 loop spans 14 amino acids. V lost 5 bases and J lost 6; bases outside the gene matches: 9. CDR1 SGHRS and CDR2 YFSETQ come from the germline V gene. The DNA of the CDR3 is TGCGCCAGCAGTCTGCAGGGGGCTACGAATGGCTACACCTTC. This translates into CASSLQGATNGYTF.

V and J are TRBV7-8 and TRBJ1-1; 8 positions match TRBD1. This CDR3 has 14 amino acids. The germline CDR1 and CDR2 sequences are SGHVS and FQNEAQ. V shed 1 base and J 6 bases; nucleotides not matched to a gene: 4. CDR3 protein: CASSLGGTGPEAFF. The CDR3 DNA follows: TGTGCCAGCAGCTTAGGTGGGACAGGTCCTGAAGCTTTCTTT.

The rearrangement links TRBV7-7 to TRBJ2-3; 8 bases fit TRBD2. CDR1 SSHAT and CDR2 FNYEAQ come from the germline V gene (reference sequence). J was trimmed by 0 bases and V by 5 bases; bases with no gene match: 7. This CDR3 is 16 amino acids long. CDR3 coding DNA: TGTGCCAGCAGCCCCACTAGCGGAGCTAGCACAGATACGCAGTATTTT. This gives the protein CASSPTSGASTDTQYF.

This rearrangement joins TRBV6-5 to TRBJ1-2; 8 bases line up with TRBD1. Germline lookup yields CDR1 MNHEY and CDR2 SVGAGI. V lost 0 bases, J lost 4 bases, and 7 bases stayed unmatched. The CDR3 is 16 amino acids. CDR3: CASSYSIAGQVYGYTF. Written as DNA, the CDR3 is TGTGCCAGCAGTTACTCAATTGCGGGACAGGTCTATGGCTACACCTTC.

This clone appeared a single time. The chain joins TRBV12-5 to TRBJ2-3, with 9 positions matching TRBD2. Trimming removed 5 bases from V and 3 bases from J; junction bases left unmatched: 3. CDR1 is LGHNT and CDR2 is FRNRAP in the germline V gene. The CDR3 consists of 14 residues. The CDR3 is CASGQGLATDTQYF. CDR3 DNA sequence: TGTGCTAGTGGTCAGGGACTAGCAACAGATACGCAGTATTTT.

The rearrangement links TRBV19 to TRBJ2-2; D may be TRBD1 (6 bases). Trimming stripped 0 bases from V and 4 bases from J, with 9 bases between. This CDR3 region has 15 residues. The V gene's germline CDR1 is LNHDA and CDR2 SQIVND (reference sequence). CDR3 coding DNA: TGTGCCAGTAGTATAGAGTACAGGGTCACCGGGGAGCTGTTTTTT. Its protein product is CASSIEYRVTGELFF. Drawing the rest from reference TRBV19 and TRBJ2-2, the complete variable domain is DGGITQSPKYLFRKEGQNVTLSCEQNLNHDAMYWYRQDPGQGLRLIYYSQIVNDFQKGDIAEGYSVSREKKESFPLTVTSAQKNPTAFYLCASSIEYRVTGELFFGEGSRLTVL.

The rearrangement joins TRBV19 to TRBJ1-4, with TRBD1 matching over 7 bases. Germline assignment: CDR1 LNHDA and CDR2 SQIVND (reference sequence). V trimming: 6 bases; J trimming: 5 bases; junction bases outside the gene matches: 6. There are 14 residues in the CDR3. The CDR3, as DNA: TGTGCCAGTAGCCCCGGGACAGCGAATGAAAAACTGTTTTTT. Protein sequence: CASSPGTANEKLFF.

V is TRBV7-2 and J is TRBJ2-7; 11 positions match TRBD2. The CDR3 has 16 residues. V trimming: 5 bases; J trimming: 3 bases; junction bases outside the gene matches: 9. CDR1 and CDR2 from the germline V gene are SGHTA and FQGNSA. The CDR3 loop is CASSPTSGTGLYEQYF. In nucleotides, the CDR3 is TGTGCCAGCAGCCCGACTAGCGGGACAGGCCTCTACGAGCAGTACTTC.

This clone was detected only a few times. This chain connects TRBV6-4 to TRBJ1-4; D gene uncertain. The V end lost 4 bases, the J end lost 7 bases, and 16 bases lay between the germline ends. This CDR3 has 15 residues. CDR1 and CDR2 from the germline V gene are MRHNA and SNTAGT. CDR3 sequence: CASSAGGGLGEKLFF. For the CDR3, the DNA is TGTGCCAGCAGTGCCGGAGGAGGTCTAGGTGAAAAACTGTTTTTT.

CDR3 region: CASSQREGLGDTQYF. The CDR3, as DNA: TGTGCTAGTTCCCAGCGGGAGGGCTTGGGAGATACGCAGTATTTT. The chain is built from TRBV12-5 and TRBJ2-3; 10 bases are a match to TRBD2. Trimming at V came to 8 bases and at J to 5 bases, leaving 10 bases not matched to a gene. Germline values: CDR1 LGHNT, CDR2 FRNRAP. CDR3 length: 15 residues.

The chain combines TRBV4-3 with TRBJ1-1; D uncertain. Per germline, CDR1 LGHNA and CDR2 YSLEER. Trimming shortened V by 1 base and J by 1 base, and 10 bases separated the two germline ends. This CDR3 spans 15 amino acids. Here the CDR3 reads CASSQVYGENTEAFF. DNA for the CDR3: TGCGCCAGCAGCCAAGTGTACGGGGAGAACACTGAAGCTTTCTTT.

About this clone: The identical CDR3 is also encoded by other nucleotide sequences in the sample. This chain links TRBV19 with TRBJ1-1, with TRBD1 matching 8 bases. The CDR3 is made up of 15 amino acids. Germline V CDR1 and CDR2: LNHDA, SQIVND (reference sequence). J lost 0 bases, V lost 1 base, and 1 base had no gene match. In DNA form, the CDR3 reads TGTGCCAGTAGTATAGGCAGGGGGCTGAACACTGAAGCTTTCTTT. Translating gives CASSIGRGLNTEAFF.

The rearrangement joins TRBV9 to TRBJ1-6; 8 bases fit TRBD1. CDR1 is SGDLS, CDR2 YYNGEE, per germline. This CDR3 comprises 16 residues. V lost 0 bases and J lost 11; bases outside the gene matches: 10. The CDR3 bases are TGTGCCAGCAGCGTAGAGGTAGGACAGGGCGGGACACCCCTCCACTTT. Its protein is CASSVEVGQGGTPLHF.

This clone has a handful of counts. This chain joins TRBV19 and TRBJ1-6; 11 bases are a match to TRBD1. CDR3 size: 14 residues. Germline loops: CDR1 LNHDA, CDR2 SQIVND (reference sequence). With V trimmed by 3 bases and J by 9 bases, 1 base remained unmatched. CDR3 region: CASSIGTGGSPLHF. CDR3 nucleotide sequence: TGTGCCAGTAGTATCGGGACAGGGGGTTCACCCCTCCACTTT.

Of note for this clone: Germline is not matched at one junction end, which may reflect a read error. Other DNA sequences within the sample encode an identical CDR3. The chain recombines TRBV5-1 with TRBJ1-4, with D uncertain. The CDR3 covers 15 residues. Looked up from germline, CDR1 is SGHRS and CDR2 is YFSETQ. CDR3 nucleotides: TGCGCCAGCAGCCGAAACGGGAACATCCGTGAAAAATTGTTTTTT. This sequence encodes CASSRNGNIREKLFF.

This clone was counted between two and nine times. The chain has TRBV5-1 and TRBJ2-2, with TRBD1 identical over 7 bases. This CDR3 has 13 residues. V lost 1 base, J lost 6 bases, and 0 bases stayed unmatched. CDR1 and CDR2 from the germline V gene are SGHRS and YFSETQ. The CDR3 is CASSLTGAGELFF. CDR3 nucleotides: TGCGCCAGCAGCTTGACAGGGGCCGGGGAGCTGTTTTTT. Full variable domain (rest looked up from reference TRBV5-1 and TRBJ2-2): KAGVTQTPRYLIKTRGQQVTLSCSPISGHRSVSWYQQTPGQGLQFLFEYFSETQRNKGNFPGRFSGRQFSNSRSEMNVSTLELGDSALYLCASSLTGAGELFFGEGSRLTVL.

This chain connects TRBV30 to TRBJ1-1; D is possibly TRBD1 (6 bases). Germline-derived CDR1 and CDR2 are GTSNPN and SVGIG (reference sequence). The V gene lost 3 bases and the J gene lost 5 bases, with 13 bases spanning the gap. The CDR3 loop spans 13 amino acids. The DNA of the CDR3 is TGTGCCTGGAGACAGGGACCTGCTACTGAAGCTTTCTTT. It yields the protein CAWRQGPATEAFF.

V usage is TRBV6-1 and J usage is TRBJ1-1; TRBD1 matches at 9 bases. CDR3 length: 13 amino acids. Germline V lookup: CDR1 MNHNS, CDR2 SASEGT. V dropped 6 bases and J dropped 5; count of bases not matched to a gene: 4. The CDR3 spells CASRGQGKTEAFF. Here the CDR3 DNA reads TGTGCCAGCAGGGGACAGGGAAAGACTGAAGCTTTCTTT.

Written as DNA, the CDR3 is TGTGCCAGCAGCTTCGGGGGAGGAGGCAATGAGCAGTTCTTC. Amino acid sequence: CASSFGGGGNEQFF. The rearrangement uses TRBV7-9 and TRBJ2-1; TRBD2 is a possible D gene (6 bases). Per the germline V gene, CDR1 is SEHNR and CDR2 is FQNEAQ (reference sequence). Trimming stripped 3 bases from V and 6 bases from J, with 12 bases between. The CDR3 runs 14 residues.

The genes are TRBV11-2 and TRBJ2-7; D is unclear. The CDR3 is made up of 13 amino acids. V dropped 8 bases and J dropped 2 bases, with 13 bases sitting between them. Germline V lookup: CDR1 SGHAT, CDR2 FQNNGV. This chain's CDR3 is CASQTTITYEQYF. The CDR3 bases are TGTGCCAGCCAAACGACAATAACCTACGAGCAGTACTTC.

In this sample, this clone turned up a few times. This chain links TRBV7-9 with TRBJ1-4, with a possible D match to TRBD1 (5 bases). This CDR3 comprises 11 residues. The germline V gene encodes CDR1 SEHNR and CDR2 FQNEAQ (reference sequence). Deletions cut 5 bases from V and 8 bases from J, with 6 bases between. CDR3 residues: CASSGQEKLFF. The CDR3 DNA reads TGTGCCAGCAGCGGACAAGAAAAACTGTTTTTT. The full variable domain, completed using reference TRBV7-9 and TRBJ1-4, is DTGVSQNPRHKITKRGQNVTFRCDPISEHNRLYWYRQTLGQGPEFLTYFQNEAQLEKSRLLSDRFSAERPKGSFSTLEIQRTEQGDSAMYLCASSGQEKLFFGSGTQLSVL.

This chain joins TRBV5-1 and TRBJ2-1, with TRBD2 matching over 7 bases. CDR3 size: 17 residues. V shed 0 bases, J shed 5 bases, and the junction held 11 bases outside the gene matches. The germline gives CDR1 SGHRS, CDR2 YFSETQ. CDR3 region: CASSLAGGSGLNNEQFF. Here the CDR3 DNA reads TGCGCCAGCAGCTTGGCAGGCGGGAGCGGGTTAAACAATGAGCAGTTCTTC.